This T cell receptor beta chain came from a study of cytomegalovirus exposure and HLA in healthy donors. Points from the study as a whole: 87-base-pair reads could not separate some V segments, including TRBV6-2 and TRBV6-3. A later analysis linked a missense variant in DCLRE1C to the trimming of TCR beta V and J genes. The majority of TCR sequences were rare, yet some public TCRs appeared in many donors.

A word on this clone: Its antigen is as yet unknown.

Nominal health characterized the donors when sampled, though unrecorded immune exposures were likely. The PCR was carried out with 60 Vbeta primers and 13 Jbeta primers. Sequencing used immunoSEQ multiplex PCR; TCRdb keeps in-frame clones, though not all of them. The table has about 160,000 clones, approximately 80% seen once. With V trimmed by 4 bases and J by 4 bases, 7 bases remained unmatched. Germline CDR1 and CDR2: SGHTA and FQGNSA. The CDR3 is 15 residues long. Sequencing input: PBMCs. This rearrangement joins TRBV7-2 to TRBJ1-5; 7 bases are shared with TRBD1. The receptor comes from a young man in good health and CMV-seronegative. CDR3 bases: TGTGCCAGCAGCTCAATACCGGGACAGAATCAGCCCCAGCATTTT. Amino acids: CASSSIPGQNQPQHF.